This entry lists 32 T cell receptor beta chains sequenced from one sample in a study of CD8+CD57+ T cells in acquired aplastic anemia. The use of genomic DNA as template underpinned the TCR beta VDJ and CDR3 profiling. TCRdb ran MiXCR on the reads and lists one entry per CDR3 protein. The sample shows fewer than 250,000 distinct CDR3 sequences, around half of them seen only once. Patients included in sequencing had previously demonstrated CD8+CD57+ cell expansion by flow cytometry. The sequencing input was sorted CD4+, CD8+, or CD8+CD57+ T cells (not recorded which) from PBMCs. The receptor source for this set is a human donor with aplastic anemia.

J is TRBJ1-1 and V is TRBV29-1; 7 positions match TRBD1. Germline trimming cut 3 bases from V and 4 bases from J; bases unmatched to any gene: 8. The CDR3 runs to 14 residues. Germline V gene sequence: CDR1 SQVTM, CDR2 ANQGSEA. The CDR3 DNA sequence: TGCAGCGTTGAGGGGGAGGGGGCGCCCACTGAAGCTTTCTTT. This translates into CSVEGEGAPTEAFF.

This clonotype was detected ten times or more. J is TRBJ2-2 and V is TRBV7-8; D gene ambiguous. V was shortened by 5 bases and J by 3 bases, with 7 bases between the two germline ends. This CDR3 has 13 residues. CDR1 SGHVS and CDR2 FQNEAQ come from the germline V gene. Here the CDR3 reads CASSPQYTGELFF. The CDR3 DNA follows: TGTGCCAGCAGCCCCCAGTACACCGGGGAGCTGTTTTTT.

This chain connects TRBV20-1 to TRBJ1-1; 8 nucleotides match TRBD1. Trimming removed 6 bases from V and 0 bases from J; junction bases left unmatched: 6. The germline gives CDR1 DFQATT, CDR2 SNEGSKA (reference sequence). The CDR3 is 14 residues long. The CDR3 spells CSANRDRLNTEAFF. CDR3 nucleotides: TGCAGTGCAAACCGGGACAGGTTGAACACTGAAGCTTTCTTT.

Note on this clonotype: One base away lies a much larger clone, so this may be a sequencing read error. The rearrangement joins TRBV9 to TRBJ2-7, with 7 bases lining up with TRBD2. J gave up 3 bases and V 6 bases, and 12 bases lay outside the gene matches. The CDR3 is 15 residues long. CDR1 and CDR2 from the germline V gene are SGDLS and YYNGEE. DNA for the CDR3: TGTGCCAGCAATTGCCAATCTAGCGGAGACTACGAGCAGTACTTC. Protein sequence: CASNCQSSGDYEQYF.

The V call is TRBV7-9, the J call TRBJ2-7; D remains ambiguous. Germline values: CDR1 SEHNR, CDR2 FQNEAQ (reference sequence). The CDR3 length is 15 residues. V was cut by 4 bases and J by 5 bases, with 18 bases left in between. CDR3 sequence reads: CASSWSLRSPDEQYF. DNA for the CDR3: TGTGCCAGCAGCTGGTCGTTAAGATCTCCCGACGAGCAGTACTTC.

The chain uses TRBV7-9 and TRBJ1-2, with TRBD1 identical over 9 bases. This CDR3 has 19 amino acids. With 3 bases clipped from V and 4 bases from J, the junction kept 18 bases outside the gene matches. Germline lookup yields CDR1 SEHNR and CDR2 FQNEAQ (reference sequence). The CDR3 region is CASSLVRSWTGVMGYGYTF. The CDR3 nucleotides are TGTGCCAGCAGCTTGGTACGTTCCTGGACAGGGGTTATGGGCTATGGCTACACCTTC.

The table lists this clonotype with a few counts. The chain combines TRBV27 with TRBJ2-7; possible D gene TRBD2, 5 bases. Trimming shortened V by 8 bases and J by 6 bases, and 20 bases separated the two germline ends. CDR1 and CDR2 from the germline V gene are MNHEY and SMNVEV (reference sequence). The CDR3 is made up of 14 amino acids. The CDR3 DNA is TGTGCCAGCCAAGTCGGGTCGGCGGCGGGCGAGCAGTACTTC. It is translated as CASQVGSAAGEQYF.

At least ten counts were recorded for this clonotype. The chain has TRBV7-9 and TRBJ1-6; no firm D call. V was clipped by 5 bases and J by 0 bases, with 11 bases between them. This CDR3 spans 16 amino acids. CDR1 SEHNR and CDR2 FQNEAQ come from the germline V gene (reference sequence). This CDR3 is CASSLRANSYNSPLHF. CDR3 nucleotide sequence: TGTGCCAGCAGCCTCAGAGCTAACTCCTATAATTCACCCCTCCACTTT.

The chain is built from TRBV7-9 and TRBJ1-6, with D unclear. Germline V gives CDR1 SEHNR, CDR2 FQNEAQ (reference sequence). Trimming left V 5 bases short and J 7 bases short, with 9 bases between. The CDR3 is made up of 13 amino acids. The CDR3 loop is CASSRPGNSPLHF. CDR3 in DNA: TGTGCCAGCAGCAGGCCTGGGAATTCACCCCTCCACTTT.

V and J are TRBV6-4 and TRBJ2-6; perhaps TRBD1 as D (5 bases). Germline CDR1 reads MRHNA; CDR2 reads SNTAGT. CDR3 length: 19 amino acids. V was cut by 0 bases and J by 1 base, with 16 bases left in between. The CDR3 reads CASSDSPGSGFSGANVLTF. Here the CDR3 DNA reads TGTGCCAGCAGTGACTCCCCAGGGTCCGGGTTTTCTGGGGCCAACGTCCTGACTTTC.

J is TRBJ2-5 and V is TRBV25-1, with D possibly TRBD2 on 6 matching bases. Germline loops: CDR1 MGHDK, CDR2 SYGVNS. The CDR3 loop spans 14 amino acids. V was shortened by 1 base and J by 3 bases, with 9 bases between the two germline ends. The CDR3 DNA reads TGTGCCAGCAGTGAATGGAGGGCCGAAGAGACCCAGTACTTC. It yields the protein CASSEWRAEETQYF. The entire variable domain, with the rest obtained from reference TRBV25-1 and TRBJ2-5, is as follows: EADIYQTPRYLVIGTGKKITLECSQTMGHDKMYWYQQDPGMELHLIHYSYGVNSTEKGDLSSESTVSRIRTEHFPLTLESARPSHTSQYLCASSEWRAEETQYFGPGTRLLVL.

This clonotype was counted many times. The rearrangement joins TRBV30 to TRBJ2-7; D is unresolved. The CDR3 totals 12 residues. V lost 0 bases to trimming and J lost 6 bases, with 9 bases between them. Per the germline V gene, CDR1 is GTSNPN and CDR2 is SVGIG (reference sequence). This chain's CDR3 is CAWSVSQVEQYF. For the CDR3, the DNA is TGTGCCTGGAGTGTTTCGCAGGTCGAGCAGTACTTC.

This clonotype was counted at least ten times. This rearrangement joins TRBV7-9 to TRBJ1-1; D ambiguous. V was cut by 2 bases and J by 3 bases, with 4 bases left in between. The length of the CDR3 is 12 residues. Germline V gives CDR1 SEHNR, CDR2 FQNEAQ (reference sequence). CDR3 protein: CASSLSDTEAFF. The CDR3 bases are TGTGCCAGCAGCTTATCGGACACTGAAGCTTTCTTT.

The CDR3 sequence is CASSQDRGPGANVLTF. CDR3 bases: TGCGCCAGCAGCCAAGATCGGGGCCCTGGGGCCAACGTCCTGACTTTC. V is TRBV4-1 and J is TRBJ2-6; either TRBD1 or TRBD2 may supply D (5 bases each). The germline V gene has CDR1 MGHRA and CDR2 YSYEKL. V was clipped by 0 bases and J by 2 bases, with 8 bases between them. This CDR3 has 16 residues.

This clonotype showed up many times. The chain recombines TRBV9 with TRBJ1-1; TRBD1 might be the D (5 bases). The CDR3 length is 13 residues. CDR1 and CDR2 from the germline V gene are SGDLS and YYNGEE. Trimming shortened V by 5 bases and J by 3 bases, and 11 bases separated the two germline ends. The CDR3 DNA follows: TGTGCCAGCAGTGCGACAGAGGACACTGAAGCTTTCTTT. It yields the protein CASSATEDTEAFF.

This clonotype was found a few times. The CDR3 protein is CAWSPSGNSPLHF. CDR3 DNA: TGTGCCTGGAGCCCCTCAGGGAATTCACCCCTCCACTTT. The chain carries TRBV19 and TRBJ1-6, with D possibly being TRBD1 (5 bases). Germline V CDR1 and CDR2: LNHDA, SQIVND (reference sequence). Trimming cost V 11 bases and J 7 bases, with 15 bases left between them. The CDR3 has 13 amino acids.

The gene calls are TRBV7-2 and TRBJ2-7, with a tentative D call TRBD2 (6 bases). The V and J ends lost 5 bases and 0 bases respectively, with 11 bases between them. CDR3 length: 14 amino acids. The germline gives CDR1 SGHTA, CDR2 FQGNSA. The CDR3 reads CASSPLASSYEQYF. The CDR3 nucleotides read TGTGCCAGCAGCCCGCTAGCGAGCTCCTACGAGCAGTACTTC.

This clonotype was seen ten or more times. The chain is built from TRBV11-2 and TRBJ1-5; possibly TRBD1 for D (5 bases). The CDR3 is 17 residues long. V lost 7 bases, J lost 7 bases, and 26 bases lay in between. In germline, CDR1 is SGHAT, CDR2 FQNNGV. In DNA, the CDR3 is TGTGCCAGCACCTCGGACACCAATCCGGTTATGGGGCAGCCCCAGCATTTT. This translates into CASTSDTNPVMGQPQHF. Using reference TRBV11-2 and TRBJ1-5 for the parts outside the CDR3, the full variable domain is EAGVAQSPRYKIIEKRQSVAFWCNPISGHATLYWYQQILGQGPKLLIQFQNNGVVDDSQLPKDRFSAERLKGVDSTLKIQPAKLEDSAVYLCASTSDTNPVMGQPQHFGDGTRLSIL.

This clonotype has only a few counts. The genes are TRBV10-3 and TRBJ1-3; possible D gene TRBD1, 6 bases. The CDR3 sequence is 13 residues long. Germline loops: CDR1 ENHRY, CDR2 SYGVKD. Between the trimmed V and J ends, which lost 7 bases and 3 bases, there was a span of 10 bases. The CDR3 reads CAITRDIGNTIYF. In DNA form, the CDR3 reads TGTGCCATCACCCGGGACATTGGAAACACCATATATTTT.

The chain links TRBV27 to TRBJ2-7, with D unclear. The end of the DNA is better explained by TRBJ2-1, so the J call may be wrong. Germline V gene data show CDR1 as MNHEY and CDR2 as SMNVEV (reference sequence). The CDR3 totals 11 residues. This chain's CDR3 is CASSLTYEQFF. CDR3 sequence (DNA): TGTGCCAGCAGTTTAACCTATGAGCAGTTCTTC.

Remarks on this clonotype: A read error may be the cause here, since a much bigger clone is one base away. The chain links TRBV20-1 to TRBJ1-5; a weak D match, TRBD1 (6 bases). V shed 7 bases and J shed 3 bases, with 19 bases lying between them. This CDR3 is 15 amino acids long. Per the germline V gene, CDR1 is DFQATT and CDR2 is SNEGSKA (reference sequence). The CDR3 nucleotides are TGCAGTGTCCATCAGGGGCCTGATGCCAATCAGCCCCAGCATTTT. It translates to CSVHQGPDANQPQHF.

This clonotype was counted only a few times. The chain recombines TRBV5-1 with TRBJ1-2; 7 bases agree with TRBD1. The V and J ends lost 2 bases and 12 bases, in that order; junction bases with no gene match: 10. CDR3 size: 13 residues. Per the germline V gene, CDR1 is SGHRS and CDR2 is YFSETQ. CDR3 bases: TGCGCCAGCAGCTTACGACAGGGTCCTGGAAACACCTTC. It yields the protein CASSLRQGPGNTF. The whole variable domain, remainder taken from reference TRBV5-1 and TRBJ1-2, is KAGVTQTPRYLIKTRGQQVTLSCSPISGHRSVSWYQQTPGQGLQFLFEYFSETQRNKGNFPGRFSGRQFSNSRSEMNVSTLELGDSALYLCASSLRQGPGNTFGSGTRLTVV.

The V and J genes are TRBV9 and TRBJ1-2; tentative D call: TRBD1 (6 bases). Germline V CDR1 and CDR2: SGDLS, YYNGEE. This CDR3 contains 14 residues. Trimming took off 0 bases at V and 6 bases at J, with 12 bases between the two ends. CDR3 nucleotides: TGTGCCAGCAGCGTAGGTAACAGGGTCAATGGCTACACCTTC. Translated: CASSVGNRVNGYTF.

The table lists this clonotype with many counts. This CDR3 reads CASRDSGSITGELFF. The CDR3 DNA is TGTGCCAGCAGGGACTCCGGCTCCATCACCGGGGAGCTGTTTTTT. The chain joins TRBV7-6 to TRBJ2-2, with a weak D call TRBD2 (5 bases). The CDR3 length is 15 residues. The germline gives CDR1 SGHVS, CDR2 FNYEAQ. V was trimmed by 6 bases and J by 4 bases, leaving 15 bases between them.

The chain joins TRBV6-2 or TRBV6-3 to TRBJ2-5; 9 nucleotides align to TRBD2. The trim removed 7 bases at V and 3 bases at J, leaving 9 bases unmatched. This CDR3 is 15 amino acids long. CDR1 and CDR2 from the germline V gene are MNHEY and SVGEGT. CDR3 in amino acids: CASTQGLAGKETQYF. The CDR3 DNA sequence: TGTGCCAGCACCCAGGGACTAGCAGGAAAAGAGACCCAGTACTTC.

In the case of this clonotype: The junction and the germline gene differ at one end; a read error may be behind it. The V and J genes are TRBV7-9 and TRBJ2-5; the D is unclear. This CDR3 has 14 residues. CDR1 is SEHNR and CDR2 is FQNEAQ in the germline V gene (reference sequence). The CDR3 DNA reads TGTACCAGCACCGCCGGACGGTCCCAAGAGACCCAGTACTTC. It translates to CTSTAGRSQETQYF.

This clonotype appeared a single time. The chain combines TRBV5-1 with TRBJ1-2, with 8 bases identical to TRBD1. CDR1 SGHRS and CDR2 YFSETQ come from the germline V gene. The CDR3 runs to 14 residues. Unmatched junction bases numbered 7, after V lost 0 bases and J lost 9 bases. The CDR3 bases are TGCGCCAGCAGCTTGGCCAGGGGACAGGAGAGCTACACCTTC. Translating it yields CASSLARGQESYTF.

The gene calls are TRBV14 and TRBJ2-7; D assignment may be TRBD1 or TRBD2 (6 bases each). The CDR3 runs to 14 residues. Germline CDR1 reads SGHDN; CDR2 reads FVKESK. The V end lost 3 bases, the J end lost 4 bases, and 13 bases lay between the germline ends. The CDR3 protein is CASSQEGDGYEQYF. The CDR3 DNA reads as TGTGCCAGCAGCCAGGAGGGGGATGGGTACGAGCAGTACTTC. Full variable domain (remainder filled in from reference TRBV14 and TRBJ2-7): EAGVTQFPSHSVIEKGQTVTLRCDPISGHDNLYWYRRVMGKEIKFLLHFVKESKQDESGMPNNRFLAERTGGTYSTLKVQPAELEDSGVYFCASSQEGDGYEQYFGPGTRLTVT.

The rearrangement links TRBV5-1 to TRBJ1-2; 9 bases agree with TRBD1. The length of the CDR3 is 12 residues. Trimming took 4 bases from V and 8 from J; bases not matched to a gene: 3. Germline CDR1 and CDR2: SGHRS and YFSETQ. CDR3 coding DNA: TGCGCCAGCAGCAAGGACAGGGGAGGCTACACCTTC. It yields the protein CASSKDRGGYTF.

On this clonotype: A read error may be the cause here, since a much bigger clone is one base away. Since the CDR3 does not end with the conserved phenylalanine or tryptophan, this likely comes from a read error. The chain joins TRBV2 to TRBJ1-1; D gene ambiguous. V lost 6 bases and J 1 base, leaving 15 bases between the germline ends. Germline loops: CDR1 SNHLY, CDR2 FYNNEI. The CDR3 runs 15 residues. CDR3 coding DNA: TGTGCCAGCAGCTCCGCCCCCTCGCCGAACACTGAAGCTTTCTCT. It yields the protein CASSSAPSPNTEAFS.

This clonotype was recorded only once. A much larger clone lies one base from this, so it may be a read error. This chain's CDR3 is CASRTAYRGFSYAYTF. CDR3 DNA: TGCGCCAGCAGGACCGCTTACAGGGGGTTTAGCTATGCCTACACCTTC. The V and J genes are TRBV5-1 and TRBJ1-2; 8 bases agree with TRBD1. Per germline, CDR1 SGHRS and CDR2 YFSETQ. There are 16 residues in the CDR3.

V is TRBV7-9 and J is TRBJ2-1, with TRBD1 matching 9 bases. The CDR3 is made up of 14 amino acids. The germline V gene encodes CDR1 SEHNR and CDR2 FQNEAQ (reference sequence). V gave up 3 bases and J gave up 8 bases; unmatched junction bases: 5. This CDR3 is CASSLGDRDYEQFF. The DNA for the CDR3 is TGTGCCAGCAGCTTGGGGGACAGGGACTATGAGCAGTTCTTC. The whole variable domain, filled in from reference TRBV7-9 and TRBJ2-1, reads DTGVSQNPRHKITKRGQNVTFRCDPISEHNRLYWYRQTLGQGPEFLTYFQNEAQLEKSRLLSDRFSAERPKGSFSTLEIQRTEQGDSAMYLCASSLGDRDYEQFFGPGTRLTVL.